This TCR beta chain was recorded in a study of T cell repertoires in cytomegalovirus infection. The study's findings and limits: There were HLA-C-restricted CMV-specific TCR beta clonotypes dominating the ex vivo response. The cumulative frequency of public TCR beta families distinguished individuals who carried CMV together with the relevant HLA.

A few counts support this clonotype. Its antigen is not known. The CDR3 is made up of 15 amino acids. V was shortened by 3 bases and J by 4 bases, with 17 bases between the two germline ends. Germline CDR1 and CDR2: SGDLS and YYNGEE. TCRdb re-called the reads through MiXCR, storing one row per CDR3 protein. There are 300,000 to 450,000 distinct CDR3 sequences in the sample; 15% to 20% occur only once, and approximately 10% lies in the top ten. The rearrangement uses TRBV9 and TRBJ2-7, with D possibly TRBD2 on 6 matching bases. This TCR was recovered from a human donor in good health (CMV status not recorded). Some clones in this sample may be carry-over from other donors' samples. What was sequenced was PBMCs. The CDR3 DNA sequence: TGTGCCAGCAGCGCGGGCCCGGGAGTACGGTACGAGCAGTACTTC. The encoded protein is CASSAGPGVRYEQYF. The full variable domain, in which reference TRBV9 and TRBJ2-7 provide the parts outside the CDR3, is DSGVTQTPKHLITATGQRVTLRCSPRSGDLSVYWYQQSLDQGLQFLIQYYNGEERAKGNILERFSAQQFPDLHSELNLSSLELGDSALYFCASSAGPGVRYEQYFGPGTRLTVT.